A single sample gave rise to the 21 T cell receptor beta chains below, sequenced in a study of T cells in Graves' hyperthyroidism and ophthalmopathy. Using RNA transcripts as the source, TCR beta CDR3 regions were amplified. The TCR CDR3 first-round RT-PCR relied on the HTBI primer set. TCRdb independently ran MiXCR on the multiplex PCR reads; one entry per CDR3 protein. Of more than 650,000 distinct CDR3 sequences in the sample, 12% to 15% are singletons; the top ten hold roughly 10%. What was sequenced was blood. The receptors were gathered from a woman in her late teens or twenties with Graves' hyperthyroidism.

As regards this clonotype: Since a much larger clone is just one base distant, this may be a read error. The CDR3 DNA is TGTGCCAGCAGCTCCCAAAAGGGGGGACGGCACGAGCAGTACTTC. Its protein is CASSSQKGGRHEQYF. The chain is built from TRBV11-1 and TRBJ2-7; D is possibly TRBD1 or TRBD2 (6 bases each). The CDR3 covers 15 residues. The V end was cut by 4 bases, the J end by 5 bases, with 18 bases between. CDR1 and CDR2 from the germline V gene are SGHAT and FQDESV (reference sequence).

This clonotype has at least ten counts. The chain recombines TRBV7-2 with TRBJ2-5, with no clear D. CDR1 and CDR2 from the germline V gene are SGHTA and FQGNSA. The germline V and J ends were trimmed by 5 bases and 3 bases, with 4 bases remaining between them. The CDR3 extends over 11 amino acids. For the CDR3, the DNA is TGTGCCAGCAGCCATAAAGAGACCCAGTACTTC. Encoded protein: CASSHKETQYF.

This clonotype appeared many times. The chain carries TRBV2 and TRBJ2-7; 9 nucleotides match TRBD1. The CDR3 has 14 residues. Germline-derived CDR1 and CDR2 are SNHLY and FYNNEI. With 5 bases clipped from V and 2 bases from J, the junction kept 4 bases outside the gene matches. The CDR3 is CASSTGTGTYEQYF. DNA for the CDR3: TGTGCCAGCAGTACCGGGACAGGGACCTACGAGCAGTACTTC. The full variable domain, with the rest looked up from reference TRBV2 and TRBJ2-7, is EPEVTQTPSHQVTQMGQEVILRCVPISNHLYFYWYRQILGQKVEFLVSFYNNEISEKSEIFDDQFSVERPDGSNFTLKIRSTKLEDSAMYFCASSTGTGTYEQYFGPGTRLTVT.

J is TRBJ2-7 and V is TRBV28, with D possibly TRBD1 on 6 matching bases. CDR1 MDHEN and CDR2 SYDVKM come from the germline V gene. CDR3 length: 15 residues. V was shortened by 4 bases and J by 2 bases, with 15 bases between the two germline ends. The CDR3 DNA is TGTGCCAGCAGTTCCTCTCAGGGGTATGCCTACGAGCAGTACTTC. Translating it yields CASSSSQGYAYEQYF.

At least ten counts were recorded for this clonotype. V and J are TRBV6-1 and TRBJ1-2, with 11 bases fitting TRBD1. The CDR3 consists of 16 residues. Germline values: CDR1 MNHNS, CDR2 SASEGT. The J segment lost 3 bases and the V segment lost 10 bases, leaving 13 bases of the junction unmatched. CDR3 coding DNA: TGTGCCATCTCCGGGACAGGGGGAGGATTTTACTATGGCTACACCTTC. Translating it yields CAISGTGGGFYYGYTF.

This clonotype has only a few counts. The chain recombines TRBV7-9 with TRBJ2-5; 9 nucleotides align to TRBD1. The CDR3 runs 16 residues. With V trimmed by 5 bases and J by 2 bases, 9 bases remained unmatched. Germline-derived CDR1 and CDR2 are SEHNR and FQNEAQ (reference sequence). Written as DNA, the CDR3 is TGTGCCAGCAGCCCAAGACAGGGGGTTTGGCAAGAGACCCAGTACTTC. It yields the protein CASSPRQGVWQETQYF.

The chain uses TRBV7-9 and TRBJ1-2; unclear D gene. The CDR3 runs to 13 residues. Trimming cost V 1 base and J 8 bases, with 11 bases left between them. Germline V gives CDR1 SEHNR, CDR2 FQNEAQ (reference sequence). CDR3 amino acids: CASSLVSQVGYTF. In DNA, the CDR3 is TGTGCCAGCAGCTTAGTGTCTCAGGTCGGCTACACCTTC.

Remarks on this clonotype: A read error may explain this, as a much larger clone is one base away. V gene TRBV6-1 combines with J gene TRBJ1-1; 8 bases fit TRBD1. CDR3 size: 14 residues. CDR1 is MNHNS, CDR2 SASEGT, per germline. The CDR3 coding sequence is TGTGCCAGCAGATTTACAGGGGGAAACACTGTAGCTTTCTTT. It translates to CASRFTGGNTVAFF.

This clonotype appeared many times. The chain carries TRBV29-1 and TRBJ2-1; 7 positions agree with TRBD1. The CDR3 totals 12 residues. V lost 7 bases to trimming and J lost 4 bases; unmatched junction nucleotides: 4. Germline values: CDR1 SQVTM, CDR2 ANQGSEA. The CDR3 DNA is TGCAGCGGCGGACAGGAATACAATGAGCAGTTCTTC. Protein sequence: CSGGQEYNEQFF.

The sample holds many counts of this clonotype. The V call is TRBV7-9, the J call TRBJ2-1; D might be TRBD1 or TRBD2, each matching 5 bases. Looked up from germline, CDR1 is SEHNR and CDR2 is FQNEAQ (reference sequence). CDR3 length: 15 residues. V was pared by 2 bases and J by 8 bases, with 16 bases between. CDR3 protein: CASSLRVNRDDEQFF. CDR3 nucleotides: TGTGCCAGCAGCTTACGTGTTAATAGGGACGATGAGCAGTTCTTC.

This clonotype has at least ten counts. J is TRBJ2-1 and V is TRBV9; 8 nucleotides align to TRBD2. The V segment lost 0 bases and the J segment 3 bases; nucleotides outside the gene matches: 5. Germline V gives CDR1 SGDLS, CDR2 YYNGEE. This CDR3 region has 16 residues. CDR3 nucleotides: TGTGCCAGCAGCGTAGAACTAGCGGCCCACTACAATGAGCAGTTCTTC. Protein: CASSVELAAHYNEQFF.

This clonotype was seen ten or more times. The rearrangement uses TRBV7-2 and TRBJ2-1; 7 bases are shared with TRBD2. V lost 1 base and J lost 13; bases outside the gene matches: 7. Germline V lookup: CDR1 SGHTA, CDR2 FQGNSA. CDR3 length: 13 amino acids. The CDR3 sequence: CASSLDRAGLQFF. The CDR3 DNA reads as TGTGCCAGCAGCTTAGATCGAGCGGGACTCCAGTTCTTC.

This chain links TRBV29-1 with TRBJ2-1, with D unresolved. Germline V gene sequence: CDR1 SQVTM, CDR2 ANQGSEA. The CDR3 sequence is 11 residues long. V was cut by 4 bases and J by 4 bases, with 5 bases left in between. The DNA of the CDR3 is TGCAGCGTTGTAACTTACAATGAGCAGTTCTTC. Translation gives CSVVTYNEQFF.

Of note for this clonotype: A clone one base away is much larger, so this may be a read error. The chain combines TRBV4-1 with TRBJ1-5; D might be TRBD1 (6 bases). The CDR3 is 16 amino acids. V was clipped by 3 bases and J by 0 bases, with 12 bases between them. Germline values: CDR1 MGHRA, CDR2 YSYEKL. This chain's CDR3 is CASSHGGQYSNQPQHF. The CDR3 nucleotides read TGCGCCAGCAGCCACGGAGGACAGTATAGCAATCAGCCCCAGCATTTT.

The sample holds many counts of this clonotype. The V gene is TRBV2, the J gene TRBJ2-1; D is possibly TRBD2 (6 bases). The CDR3 has 11 residues. Deletions cut 10 bases from V and 9 bases from J, with 13 bases between. Germline loops: CDR1 SNHLY, CDR2 FYNNEI. The CDR3 nucleotides read TGTGCCACACTAGCTAGGGTTGAGCAGTTCTTC. Translated, it gives CATLARVEQFF.

Concerning this clonotype itself: One junction end does not reproduce the germline sequence, and a read error may be involved. J is TRBJ2-5 and V is TRBV7-7; either TRBD1 or TRBD2 may supply D (6 bases each). The CDR3 is 15 residues long. Germline-derived CDR1 and CDR2 are SSHAT and FNYEAQ (reference sequence). DNA for the CDR3: TGTGCTAGCAGCCCAGGAGGGGGAAGGTCAGAGACCCAGTACTTC. Its protein is CASSPGGGRSETQYF.

The gene calls are TRBV11-2 and TRBJ2-7, with 10 bases aligning to TRBD2. V shed 7 bases and J 3 bases; nucleotides not matched to a gene: 6. The length of the CDR3 is 14 residues. Germline loops: CDR1 SGHAT, CDR2 FQNNGV. CDR3 sequence: CASNLAGGFYEQYF. The CDR3 DNA sequence: TGTGCCAGCAATTTAGCGGGAGGCTTCTACGAGCAGTACTTC.

The chain recombines TRBV19 with TRBJ2-3; no reliable D call. The CDR3 length is 14 residues. The V gene's germline CDR1 is LNHDA and CDR2 SQIVND (reference sequence). Trimming removed 6 bases at V and 0 bases at J, with 10 bases between. CDR3 sequence: CASSPYLSTDTQYF. The CDR3 DNA reads as TGTGCCAGTAGCCCTTACTTAAGCACAGATACGCAGTATTTT.

Ten or more counts support this clonotype. One end of the junction is discordant with germline, which a read error may explain. The chain is built from TRBV20-1 and TRBJ2-1, with D perhaps being TRBD1 or TRBD2 (6 bases each). Germline CDR1 DFQATT, CDR2 SNEGSKA (reference sequence). CDR3 length: 14 residues. For the CDR3, the DNA is TGCAGTGCTAGACCCGGGGGCTCCAACAATGAGCAGTTCTTC. Encoded protein: CSARPGGSNNEQFF.

V usage is TRBV7-9 and J usage is TRBJ1-2; TRBD1 agrees at 7 bases. V dropped 5 bases and J dropped 5; count of bases not matched to a gene: 8. Germline assignment: CDR1 SEHNR and CDR2 FQNEAQ (reference sequence). CDR3 length equals 14 residues. The CDR3, as DNA: TGTGCCAGCAGCGGACACAGGGGAGGTTATGGCTACACCTTC. As protein: CASSGHRGGYGYTF.

This clonotype came up many times. This chain links TRBV11-2 with TRBJ2-1; D uncertain. The V and J ends lost 1 base and 10 bases respectively, with 8 bases between them. CDR3 length equals 12 residues. Germline V CDR1 and CDR2: SGHAT, FQNNGV. CDR3 in amino acids: CASSLAPDEQFF. The CDR3 DNA is TGTGCCAGCAGCTTAGCCCCTGACGAGCAGTTCTTC.